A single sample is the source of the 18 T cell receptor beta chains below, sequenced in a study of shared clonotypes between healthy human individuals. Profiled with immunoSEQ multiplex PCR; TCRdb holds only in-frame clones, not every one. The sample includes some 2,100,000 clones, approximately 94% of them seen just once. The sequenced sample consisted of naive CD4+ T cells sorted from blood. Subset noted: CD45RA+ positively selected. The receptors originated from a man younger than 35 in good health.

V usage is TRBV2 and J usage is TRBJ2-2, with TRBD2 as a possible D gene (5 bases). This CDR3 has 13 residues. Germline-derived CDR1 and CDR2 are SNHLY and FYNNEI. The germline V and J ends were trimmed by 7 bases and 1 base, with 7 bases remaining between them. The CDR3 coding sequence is TGTGCCAGCAACGGGGAGAACACCGGGGAGCTGTTTTTT. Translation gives CASNGENTGELFF.

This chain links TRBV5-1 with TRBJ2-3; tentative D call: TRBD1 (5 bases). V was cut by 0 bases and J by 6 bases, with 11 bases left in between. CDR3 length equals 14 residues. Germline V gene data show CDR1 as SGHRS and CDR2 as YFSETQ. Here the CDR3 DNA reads TGCGCCAGCAGCTTGGAAAGGGGCGGTGATACGCAGTATTTT. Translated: CASSLERGGDTQYF. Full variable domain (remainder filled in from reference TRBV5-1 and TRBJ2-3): KAGVTQTPRYLIKTRGQQVTLSCSPISGHRSVSWYQQTPGQGLQFLFEYFSETQRNKGNFPGRFSGRQFSNSRSEMNVSTLELGDSALYLCASSLERGGDTQYFGPGTRLTVL.

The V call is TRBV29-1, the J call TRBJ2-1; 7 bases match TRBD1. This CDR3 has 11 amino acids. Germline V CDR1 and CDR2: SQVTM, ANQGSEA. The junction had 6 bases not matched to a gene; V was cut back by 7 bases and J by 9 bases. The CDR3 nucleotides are TGCAGCGAAATACAGGGGAGTGAGCAGTTCTTC. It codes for CSEIQGSEQFF.

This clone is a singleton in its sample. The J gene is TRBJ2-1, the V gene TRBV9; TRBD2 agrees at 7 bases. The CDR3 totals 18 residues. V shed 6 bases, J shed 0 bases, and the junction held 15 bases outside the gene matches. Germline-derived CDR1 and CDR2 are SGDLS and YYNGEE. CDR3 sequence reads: CASTRSKTSPSSYNEQFF. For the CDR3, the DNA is TGTGCCAGCACCCGTAGCAAGACTAGCCCCAGCTCCTACAATGAGCAGTTCTTC. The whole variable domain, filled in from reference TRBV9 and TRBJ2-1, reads DSGVTQTPKHLITATGQRVTLRCSPRSGDLSVYWYQQSLDQGLQFLIQYYNGEERAKGNILERFSAQQFPDLHSELNLSSLELGDSALYFCASTRSKTSPSSYNEQFFGPGTRLTVL.

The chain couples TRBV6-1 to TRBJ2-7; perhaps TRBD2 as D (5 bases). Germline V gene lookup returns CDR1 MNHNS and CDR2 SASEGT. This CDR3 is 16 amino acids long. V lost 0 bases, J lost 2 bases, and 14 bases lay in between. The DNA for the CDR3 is TGTGCCAGCAGTGAAGCGGGAGCGGCCTCCGCCTACGAGCAGTACTTC. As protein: CASSEAGAASAYEQYF.

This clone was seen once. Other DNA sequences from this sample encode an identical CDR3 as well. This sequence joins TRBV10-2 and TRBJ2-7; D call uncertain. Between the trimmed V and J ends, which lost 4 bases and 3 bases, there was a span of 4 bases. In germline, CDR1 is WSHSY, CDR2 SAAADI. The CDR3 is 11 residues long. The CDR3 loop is CASSAHYEQYF. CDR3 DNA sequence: TGCGCCAGCAGTGCACACTACGAGCAGTACTTC.

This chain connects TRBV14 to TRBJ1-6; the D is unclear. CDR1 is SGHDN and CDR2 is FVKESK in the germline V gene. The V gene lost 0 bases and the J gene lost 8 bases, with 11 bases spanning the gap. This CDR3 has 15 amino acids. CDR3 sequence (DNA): TGTGCCAGCAGCCAAGACGCCAGAGCTTATTCACCCCTCCACTTT. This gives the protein CASSQDARAYSPLHF.

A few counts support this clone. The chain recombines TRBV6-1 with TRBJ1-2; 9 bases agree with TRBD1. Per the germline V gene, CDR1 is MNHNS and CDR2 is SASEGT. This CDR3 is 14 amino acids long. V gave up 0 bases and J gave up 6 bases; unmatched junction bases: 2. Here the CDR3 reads CASSEAGQGNGYTF. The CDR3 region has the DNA TGTGCCAGCAGTGAAGCCGGACAGGGGAATGGCTACACCTTC.

The CDR3 sequence is CASSDRGREQYF. CDR3 DNA: TGCGCCAGCAGTGACCGGGGGCGCGAGCAGTACTTC. V gene TRBV10-1 combines with J gene TRBJ2-7; D tentatively fits TRBD1 or TRBD2 (6 bases each). This CDR3 comprises 12 residues. Germline assignment: CDR1 WNHNN and CDR2 SYGVQD (reference sequence). Between the trimmed V and J ends, which lost 3 bases and 6 bases, there was a span of 9 bases.

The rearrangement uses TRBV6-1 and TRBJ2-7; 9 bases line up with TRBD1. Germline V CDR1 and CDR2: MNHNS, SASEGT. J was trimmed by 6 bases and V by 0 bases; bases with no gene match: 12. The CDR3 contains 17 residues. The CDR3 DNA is TGTGCCAGCAGTGAAGCGCTTACTTGGGACAGGGCTGGCGAGCAGTACTTC. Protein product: CASSEALTWDRAGEQYF.

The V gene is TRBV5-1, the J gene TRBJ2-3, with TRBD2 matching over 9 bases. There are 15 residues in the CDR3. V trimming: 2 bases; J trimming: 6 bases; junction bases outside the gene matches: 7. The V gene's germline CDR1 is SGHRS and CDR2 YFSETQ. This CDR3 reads CASSFGGGGADTQYF. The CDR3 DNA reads TGCGCCAGCAGCTTTGGCGGCGGGGGGGCCGATACGCAGTATTTT.

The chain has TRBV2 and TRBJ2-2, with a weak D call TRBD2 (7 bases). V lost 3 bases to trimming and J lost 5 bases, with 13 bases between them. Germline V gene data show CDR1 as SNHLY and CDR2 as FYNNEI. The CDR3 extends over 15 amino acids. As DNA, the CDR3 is TGTGCCAGCAGTGATCGAGGGAGGGGGACCGGGGAGCTGTTTTTT. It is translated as CASSDRGRGTGELFF.

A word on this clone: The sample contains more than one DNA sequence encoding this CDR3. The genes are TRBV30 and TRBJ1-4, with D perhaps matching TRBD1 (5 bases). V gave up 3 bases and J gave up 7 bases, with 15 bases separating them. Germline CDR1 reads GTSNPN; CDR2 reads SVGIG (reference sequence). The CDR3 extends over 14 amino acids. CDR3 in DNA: TGTGCCTGGAGCCCCGGGACTGGGGGTGAAAAACTGTTTTTT. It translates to CAWSPGTGGEKLFF.

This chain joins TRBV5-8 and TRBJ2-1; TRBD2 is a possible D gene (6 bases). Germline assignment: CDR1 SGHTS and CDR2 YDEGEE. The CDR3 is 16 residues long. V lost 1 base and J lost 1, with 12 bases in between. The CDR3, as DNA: TGTGCCAGCAGCTTGTCCAGCGGGTTGTCCTACAATGAGCAGTTCTTC. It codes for CASSLSSGLSYNEQFF.

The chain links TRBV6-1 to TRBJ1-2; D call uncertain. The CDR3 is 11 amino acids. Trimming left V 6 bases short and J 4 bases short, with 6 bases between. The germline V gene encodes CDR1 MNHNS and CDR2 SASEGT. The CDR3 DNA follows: TGTGCCAGCAGCCAGACCTATGGCTACACCTTC. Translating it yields CASSQTYGYTF.

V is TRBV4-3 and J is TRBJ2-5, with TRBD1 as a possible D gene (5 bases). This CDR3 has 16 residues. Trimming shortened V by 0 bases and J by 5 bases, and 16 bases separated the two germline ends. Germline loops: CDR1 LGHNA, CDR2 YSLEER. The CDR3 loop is CASSQDPGSLWETQYF. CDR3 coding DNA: TGCGCCAGCAGCCAAGACCCAGGGTCCCTTTGGGAGACCCAGTACTTC.

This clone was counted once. The CDR3 DNA reads TGTGCCAGCCCCTGCTCCTCCTCTGGGGCCAACGTCCTGACTTTC. Amino acids: CASPCSSSGANVLTF. This chain links TRBV6-4 with TRBJ2-6; D unresolved. V was shortened by 8 bases and J by 0 bases, with 11 bases between the two germline ends. CDR1 MRHNA and CDR2 SNTAGT come from the germline V gene. The CDR3 runs 15 residues.

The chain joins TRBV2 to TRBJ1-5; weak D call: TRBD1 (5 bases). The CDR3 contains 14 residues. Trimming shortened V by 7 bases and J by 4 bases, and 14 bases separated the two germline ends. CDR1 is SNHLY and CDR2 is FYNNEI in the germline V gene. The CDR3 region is CASTLVEGNQPQHF. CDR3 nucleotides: TGTGCCAGCACCCTGGTGGAGGGGAATCAGCCCCAGCATTTT.